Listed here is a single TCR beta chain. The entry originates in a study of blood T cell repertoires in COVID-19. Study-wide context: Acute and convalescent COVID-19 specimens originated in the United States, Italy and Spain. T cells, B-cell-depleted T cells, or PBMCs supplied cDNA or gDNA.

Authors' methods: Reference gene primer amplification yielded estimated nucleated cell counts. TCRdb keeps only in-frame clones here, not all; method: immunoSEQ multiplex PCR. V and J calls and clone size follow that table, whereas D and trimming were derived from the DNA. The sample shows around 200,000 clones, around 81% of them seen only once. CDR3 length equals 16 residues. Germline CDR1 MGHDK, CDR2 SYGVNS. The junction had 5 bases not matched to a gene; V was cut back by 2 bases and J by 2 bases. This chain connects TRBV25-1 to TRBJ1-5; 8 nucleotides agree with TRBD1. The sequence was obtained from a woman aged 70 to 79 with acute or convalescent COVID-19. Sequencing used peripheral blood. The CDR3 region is CASSEPGTGGNQPQHF. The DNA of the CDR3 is TGTGCCAGCAGTGAACCCGGGACAGGAGGCAATCAGCCCCAGCATTTT.